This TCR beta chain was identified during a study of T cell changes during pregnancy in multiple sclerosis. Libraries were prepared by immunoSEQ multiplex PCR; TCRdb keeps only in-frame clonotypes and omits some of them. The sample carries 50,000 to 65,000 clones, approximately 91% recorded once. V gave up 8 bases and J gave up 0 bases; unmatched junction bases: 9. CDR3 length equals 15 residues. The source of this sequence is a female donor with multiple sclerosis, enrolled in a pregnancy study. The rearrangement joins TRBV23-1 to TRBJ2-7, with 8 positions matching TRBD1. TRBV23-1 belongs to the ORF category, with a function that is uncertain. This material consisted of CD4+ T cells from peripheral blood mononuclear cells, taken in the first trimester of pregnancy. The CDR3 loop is CASYQGQACSYEQYF. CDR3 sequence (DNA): TGCGCCAGCTATCAGGGACAGGCGTGCTCCTACGAGCAGTACTTC.